The 26 T cell receptor beta chains in this list originate from one sample, sequenced in a study of identical twins. Using its own MiXCR run on the 5' RACE reads, TCRdb lists one record per CDR3 protein. The top ten clones hold around 0.3% of a sample with around 1.7 million distinct CDR3 sequences, under 35% of them seen once. Sequenced sample: cord blood. The receptors were gathered from a newborn girl in good health.

This clonotype was counted ten times or more. V usage is TRBV28 and J usage is TRBJ2-5; D not certain. From germline, CDR1 is MDHEN and CDR2 SYDVKM. V dropped 5 bases and J dropped 1 base, with 17 bases sitting between them. This CDR3 is built from 16 residues. The CDR3 nucleotides read TGTGCCAGCAGTGGAATCATAGCTTCGGGCCAAGAGACCCAGTACTTC. Its protein product is CASSGIIASGQETQYF.

The genes are TRBV20-1 and TRBJ2-4, with TRBD2 identical over 12 bases. The J call may not be correct, given that the DNA end is closer to TRBJ2-7. CDR1 DFQATT and CDR2 SNEGSKA come from the germline V gene (reference sequence). The CDR3 loop spans 12 amino acids. The CDR3 reads CSPGLAGNEQYF. CDR3 coding DNA: TGCAGTCCGGGACTAGCGGGCAACGAGCAGTACTTC.

This clonotype was seen only a few times. A junction end diverges from the germline sequence, so it may reflect a read error. V usage is TRBV4-1 and J usage is TRBJ2-3, with unresolved D. There are 16 residues in the CDR3. In germline, CDR1 is MGHRA, CDR2 YSYEKL. The CDR3 reads CASSQGVRDFTDAQYF. The CDR3 nucleotides read TGCGCCAGCAGCCAAGGAGTCCGAGATTTCACAGATGCGCAGTATTTT.

This clonotype has more than one count but fewer than ten. The J gene is TRBJ2-3, the V gene TRBV10-3; 7 nucleotides agree with TRBD1. Trimming cost V 6 bases and J 2 bases; bases outside gene matches: 14. CDR3 length: 17 residues. Germline assignment: CDR1 ENHRY and CDR2 SYGVKD. CDR3 bases: TGTGCCATCAGCGCTACAACCGGGACAGTCCTCACAGATACGCAGTATTTT. Its protein product is CAISATTGTVLTDTQYF.

The genes are TRBV29-1 and TRBJ2-1, with D possibly TRBD1 on 6 matching bases. Per the germline V gene, CDR1 is SQVTM and CDR2 is ANQGSEA. The CDR3 runs to 13 residues. V was pared by 4 bases and J by 5 bases, with 12 bases between. In DNA, the CDR3 is TGCAGCGTTGGACGAAGGGACAACAATGAGCAGTTCTTC. It translates to CSVGRRDNNEQFF.

The rearrangement uses TRBV27 and TRBJ1-2, with 11 bases identical to TRBD1. The CDR3 is 15 residues long. The trim removed 5 bases at V and 3 bases at J, leaving 5 bases unmatched. The V gene's germline CDR1 is MNHEY and CDR2 SMNVEV (reference sequence). CDR3 loop: CASSPRDRGDYGYTF. The DNA for the CDR3 is TGTGCCAGCAGTCCCCGGGACAGGGGGGACTATGGCTACACCTTC.

J is TRBJ2-7 and V is TRBV11-2, with a weak D call TRBD1 (5 bases). V lost 2 bases and J lost 2, with 19 bases in between. CDR3 size: 17 residues. Germline V gives CDR1 SGHAT, CDR2 FQNNGV. The DNA for the CDR3 is TGTGCCAGCAGCTTATCGTTAGGGGTTGGAAACACCTACGAGCAGTACTTC. It is translated as CASSLSLGVGNTYEQYF.

This CDR3 reads CAISESGQSSYNEQYF. DNA for the CDR3: TGTGCCATCAGTGAGTCGGGACAGAGCTCCTACAATGAGCAGTACTTC. The chain links TRBV10-3 to TRBJ2-1; TRBD1 matches at 7 bases. TRBJ2-7 matches the DNA end more closely, so the J call is doubtful. The germline V gene encodes CDR1 ENHRY and CDR2 SYGVKD. The CDR3 has 16 amino acids.

The chain recombines TRBV12-3 or TRBV12-4 with TRBJ2-7; 7 nucleotides agree with TRBD2. The end of the DNA fits TRBJ2-5 better, so the J call may be wrong. This CDR3 region has 15 residues. CDR3 DNA: TGTGCCAGCAGCCCGGGAGGCGTAGGCCAAGAGACCCAGTACTTC. Encoded protein: CASSPGGVGQETQYF.

This clonotype appeared a few times. V gene TRBV7-7 combines with J gene TRBJ2-1, with 13 nucleotides matching TRBD2. From germline, CDR1 is SSHAT and CDR2 FNYEAQ (reference sequence). The CDR3 length is 16 residues. V trimming: 5 bases; J trimming: 6 bases; junction bases outside the gene matches: 7. Written as DNA, the CDR3 is TGTGCCAGCAGCCCGTGGACTAGCGGGGGACTCAATGAGCAGTTCTTC. Protein product: CASSPWTSGGLNEQFF.

This clonotype was seen more than once but under ten times. This chain connects TRBV20-1 to TRBJ1-2; D remains unclear. Per the germline V gene, CDR1 is DFQATT and CDR2 is SNEGSKA (reference sequence). The CDR3 contains 10 residues. V was shortened by 5 bases and J by 12 bases, with 13 bases between the two germline ends. The CDR3 region is CSARLETHTF. CDR3 in DNA: TGCAGTGCTCGCCTTGAGACACACACCTTC.

The chain combines TRBV7-2 with TRBJ2-7; weak D call: TRBD2 (5 bases). CDR1 is SGHTA, CDR2 FQGNSA, per germline. V was pared by 5 bases and J by 1 base, with 12 bases between. The CDR3 extends over 14 amino acids. CDR3 in amino acids: CASSEDWLSYEQYF. The CDR3 nucleotides read TGTGCCAGCAGCGAGGACTGGTTATCCTACGAGCAGTACTTC.

In this sample, this clonotype turned up a few times. The chain is built from TRBV20-1 and TRBJ2-3; 11 nucleotides agree with TRBD2. Germline-derived CDR1 and CDR2 are DFQATT and SNEGSKA (reference sequence). CDR3 length equals 14 residues. Trimming took 6 bases from V and 1 from J; bases not matched to a gene: 3. The CDR3 loop is CSAGLAERTDTQYF. In nucleotides, the CDR3 is TGCAGTGCGGGACTAGCGGAACGCACAGATACGCAGTATTTT.

CDR3 protein: CASSLGNHRDSAYEQYF. The DNA of the CDR3 is TGTGCCAGCAGCTTAGGGAATCACAGGGACAGCGCCTACGAGCAGTACTTC. This sequence joins TRBV7-9 and TRBJ2-5; 7 bases map to TRBD1. The J call may be wrong; the DNA end is better matched by TRBJ2-7. CDR1 is SEHNR and CDR2 is FQNEAQ in the germline V gene (reference sequence). The CDR3 runs 17 residues.

This clonotype appeared once. One end of the junction is discordant with germline, which a read error may explain. The rearrangement links TRBV18 to TRBJ2-1; D possibly corresponds to TRBD1 (6 bases). TRBJ2-7 matches the DNA end more closely, so the J call is doubtful. The CDR3 spans 16 residues. Per germline, CDR1 KGHSH and CDR2 LQKENI. The CDR3 coding sequence is TGTGCCAGCTCGCCACCGGGGACATACTCCTACAATGAGCAGTACTTC. It yields the protein CASSPPGTYSYNEQYF.

The genes are TRBV2 and TRBJ1-6, with 7 bases aligning to TRBD1. This CDR3 is 15 amino acids long. CDR1 is SNHLY and CDR2 is FYNNEI in the germline V gene. The V segment lost 8 bases and the J segment 6 bases; nucleotides outside the gene matches: 10. CDR3 amino acids: CASSLEQGTNSPLHF. As DNA, the CDR3 is TGTGCCAGCTCCCTCGAACAGGGGACTAATTCACCCCTCCACTTT.

This clonotype came up a few times. This chain connects TRBV4-2 to TRBJ2-1; TRBD2 might be the D (6 bases). V was cut by 0 bases and J by 6 bases, with 15 bases left in between. This CDR3 is built from 16 residues. Germline-derived CDR1 and CDR2 are LGHNA and YNFKEQ. CDR3: CASSQDLAGGSNEQFF. CDR3 DNA: TGTGCCAGCAGCCAAGATTTGGCCGGAGGGAGCAATGAGCAGTTCTTC.

This CDR3 reads CASRGGGAKNIQYF. CDR3 DNA: TGTGCCAGCAGAGGTGGCGGGGCCAAAAACATTCAGTACTTC. The chain has TRBV27 and TRBJ2-4; maybe TRBD2 (5 bases). The CDR3 sequence is 14 residues long. In germline, CDR1 is MNHEY, CDR2 SMNVEV (reference sequence). Deletions cut 6 bases from V and 1 base from J, with 10 bases between.

This clonotype was seen a few times. The rearrangement links TRBV4-1 to TRBJ1-4; tentative D call: TRBD1 (6 bases). In germline, CDR1 is MGHRA, CDR2 YSYEKL. Trimming stripped 8 bases from V and 6 bases from J, with 19 bases between. CDR3 length equals 15 residues. The DNA for the CDR3 is TGCGCCAGCCAAGCCCCGGGACAAGGGGATGAAAAACTGTTTTTT. Amino acids: CASQAPGQGDEKLFF.

The genes are TRBV3-1 and TRBJ1-4, with D unclear. This CDR3 region has 20 residues. Trimming stripped 0 bases from V and 7 bases from J, with 27 bases between. Germline lookup yields CDR1 LGHDT and CDR2 YNNKEL (reference sequence). Here the CDR3 DNA reads TGTGCCAGCAGCCAAGATCCCCGGCCCGGAAGGGTAGTAGGTGGTGAAAAACTGTTTTTT. It codes for CASSQDPRPGRVVGGEKLFF.

This clonotype was seen only a few times. V gene TRBV24-1 combines with J gene TRBJ2-1; TRBD2 aligns across 9 bases. The CDR3 spans 16 residues. Germline V gives CDR1 KGHDR, CDR2 SFDVKD. J gave up 0 bases and V 4 bases, and 3 bases lay outside the gene matches. The CDR3 region is CATSDSTSGSYNEQFF. The CDR3 nucleotides are TGTGCCACCAGTGACTCGACTAGCGGCTCCTACAATGAGCAGTTCTTC.

This clonotype was detected a few times. The CDR3 sequence is CASSPRGTGGYLFGTQYF. The DNA for the CDR3 is TGTGCCAGCAGCCCCCGGGGAACAGGGGGCTATCTCTTCGGTACGCAGTATTTT. The gene calls are TRBV7-8 and TRBJ2-3; 9 nucleotides align to TRBD1. Germline V gives CDR1 SGHVS, CDR2 FQNEAQ. The CDR3 spans 18 residues. Trimming removed 5 bases from V and 8 bases from J; junction bases left unmatched: 20.

This clonotype showed up many times. The chain recombines TRBV2 with TRBJ2-3; 11 nucleotides match TRBD2. V trimming: 2 bases; J trimming: 7 bases; junction bases outside the gene matches: 5. The CDR3 consists of 15 residues. Germline CDR1 is SNHLY and CDR2 is FYNNEI. CDR3 amino acids: CASSELAGGTNTQYF. CDR3 nucleotides: TGTGCCAGCAGTGAATTAGCGGGGGGGACGAATACGCAGTATTTT. Variable domain in full (rest from reference TRBV2 and TRBJ2-3): EPEVTQTPSHQVTQMGQEVILRCVPISNHLYFYWYRQILGQKVEFLVSFYNNEISEKSEIFDDQFSVERPDGSNFTLKIRSTKLEDSAMYFCASSELAGGTNTQYFGPGTRLTVL.

The genes are TRBV29-1 and TRBJ1-2; tentatively, D is TRBD1 (5 bases). From germline, CDR1 is SQVTM and CDR2 ANQGSEA. Between the trimmed V and J ends, which lost 2 bases and 3 bases, there was a span of 13 bases. The CDR3 is made up of 14 amino acids. CDR3 in amino acids: CSVEHQGWYYGYTF. The CDR3 DNA reads as TGCAGCGTTGAACACCAGGGATGGTACTATGGCTACACCTTC. Complete variable domain (other parts from reference TRBV29-1 and TRBJ1-2): SAVISQKPSRDICQRGTSLTIQCQVDSQVTMMFWYRQQPGQSLTLIATANQGSEATYESGFVIDKFPISRPNLTFSTLTVSNMSPEDSSIYLCSVEHQGWYYGYTFGSGTRLTVV.

This clonotype was counted a few times. The chain couples TRBV5-1 to TRBJ2-3; 8 bases map to TRBD2. The CDR3 length is 15 residues. Germline trimming cut 4 bases from V and 2 bases from J; bases unmatched to any gene: 6. CDR1 is SGHRS and CDR2 is YFSETQ in the germline V gene. DNA for the CDR3: TGCGCCAGCAGCCACGGACTAGCACACACAGATACGCAGTATTTT. Encoded protein: CASSHGLAHTDTQYF. The complete variable domain, with remaining parts taken from reference TRBV5-1 and TRBJ2-3, reads KAGVTQTPRYLIKTRGQQVTLSCSPISGHRSVSWYQQTPGQGLQFLFEYFSETQRNKGNFPGRFSGRQFSNSRSEMNVSTLELGDSALYLCASSHGLAHTDTQYFGPGTRLTVL.

This chain uses TRBV7-2 with TRBJ2-7, with D perhaps matching TRBD1 or TRBD2 (5 bases each). Trimming removed 5 bases from V and 3 bases from J, with 11 bases in between. The CDR3 spans 13 residues. Per the germline V gene, CDR1 is SGHTA and CDR2 is FQGNSA. CDR3 sequence: CASSQPGLYEQYF. CDR3 nucleotide sequence: TGTGCCAGCAGCCAACCGGGGCTCTACGAGCAGTACTTC.